This TCR beta chain originates from a study of blood T cells in healthy people across ages. Trimming took off 3 bases at V and 5 bases at J, with 13 bases between the two ends. Germline lookup yields CDR1 DFQATT and CDR2 SNEGSKA (reference sequence). The CDR3 length is 13 residues. Together with a sample-barcoded 5' primer, a J-beta primer mix was included in a second PCR lasting roughly 6 to 12 cycles. TCRdb itself ran the 5' RACE reads through MiXCR, one entry per CDR3 protein. The repertoire holds about a million distinct CDR3 sequences, with 51% as singletons. This sequence originates from a woman aged 55 to 70 in good health. The chain uses TRBV20-1 and TRBJ2-5, with a tentative D call TRBD2 (6 bases). Sequencing was done on a sample of blood. The CDR3 DNA reads TGCAGTGCTAGGGGAACGGGAGTGGAGACCCAGTACTTC. It yields the protein CSARGTGVETQYF.